The 2 T cell receptor beta chains below come from one sample, sequenced in a study of cytomegalovirus exposure and HLA in healthy donors. Researchers ran the PCR with 60 Vbeta and 13 Jbeta primers. Clones were sequenced by immunoSEQ multiplex PCR, and TCRdb holds only the in-frame ones, with some missing. There are about 170,000 clones in the sample; approximately 76% occur only once, and approximately 2% lies in the top ten. The sequencing input was PBMCs. The receptors come from a female donor in good health and CMV-seronegative.

V is TRBV5-1 and J is TRBJ2-1; 8 nucleotides agree with TRBD1. Germline V gene sequence: CDR1 SGHRS, CDR2 YFSETQ. Unmatched junction bases numbered 4, after V lost 0 bases and J lost 5 bases. The CDR3 length is 15 residues. The CDR3 DNA follows: TGCGCCAGCAGCTTGGAGTGGACAGGGAACAATGAGCAGTTCTTC. Translation gives CASSLEWTGNNEQFF.

The chain joins TRBV7-8 to TRBJ2-2; unclear D gene. V was trimmed by 1 base and J by 4 bases, leaving 7 bases between them. The germline CDR1 and CDR2 sequences are SGHVS and FQNEAQ. This CDR3 is built from 14 residues. CDR3: CASSLGGLTGELFF. CDR3 DNA sequence: TGTGCCAGCAGCTTAGGAGGCCTCACCGGGGAGCTGTTTTTT.